Below are 18 T cell receptor beta chains sequenced from a single sample in a study of CD8+ T cells in alopecia areata. Treatment indicated: oral pan-JAK inhibitor, 5-10 mg twice daily. cDNA serving as the sequencing template came from extracted, reverse transcribed RNA. Sequencing used immunoSEQ multiplex PCR; TCRdb keeps in-frame clones, though not all of them. Among about 180,000 clones listed, about 53% were seen once. The starting material was CD8+ T cells sorted from blood, obtained at week 24, from a patient treated with tofacitinib. These receptors were obtained from a human donor with alopecia areata.

The chain uses TRBV7-2 and TRBJ2-3, with D perhaps matching TRBD2 (6 bases). V gave up 5 bases and J gave up 1 base, with 13 bases separating them. The CDR3 runs 15 residues. The germline V gene encodes CDR1 SGHTA and CDR2 FQGNSA. This CDR3 reads CASSRETSRTDTQYF. In nucleotides, the CDR3 is TGTGCCAGCAGCCGGGAAACTAGCCGCACAGATACGCAGTATTTT.

This sequence joins TRBV11-2 and TRBJ2-3; 9 positions match TRBD1. CDR1 is SGHAT, CDR2 FQNNGV, per germline. Trimming at V came to 6 bases and at J to 1 base, leaving 14 bases not matched to a gene. This CDR3 comprises 18 residues. CDR3 loop: CASSLRGTGTFGTDTQYF. CDR3 coding DNA: TGTGCCAGCAGTCTCCGGGGGACAGGGACCTTCGGCACAGATACGCAGTATTTT.

This chain links TRBV4-3 with TRBJ1-2; D not certain. CDR3 size: 15 residues. With 0 bases removed from V and 8 bases from J, the gap between germline ends came to 16 bases. The germline gives CDR1 LGHNA, CDR2 YSLEER. CDR3 region: CASSQDSRLMGGYTF. Written as DNA, the CDR3 is TGCGCCAGCAGCCAAGATTCAAGACTGATGGGAGGCTACACCTTC.

The chain carries TRBV12-5 and TRBJ2-5, with D hard to call. The germline V gene has CDR1 LGHNT and CDR2 FRNRAP. Trimming pared 6 bases from V and 6 bases from J, leaving 14 bases between. The CDR3 loop spans 13 amino acids. CDR3 nucleotide sequence: TGTGCTAGTGGAGAGGACCTTCCTCAGACCCAGTACTTC. Amino acid sequence: CASGEDLPQTQYF.

The CDR3 spells CASKYIAESTDTQYF. The CDR3 DNA is TGCGCCAGCAAGTACATAGCGGAAAGCACAGATACGCAGTATTTT. The V gene is TRBV5-1, the J gene TRBJ2-3; D perhaps matches TRBD2 (6 bases). Deletions cut 6 bases from V and 0 bases from J, with 14 bases between. The CDR3 sequence is 15 residues long. The germline V gene has CDR1 SGHRS and CDR2 YFSETQ.

This clone was counted a few times. The rearrangement joins TRBV5-6 to TRBJ2-6; possible D gene TRBD1, 6 bases. This CDR3 has 17 amino acids. The V and J ends lost 4 bases and 2 bases respectively, with 16 bases between them. Germline CDR1 reads SGHDT; CDR2 reads YYEEEE. The CDR3 DNA reads as TGTGCCAGCAGCACCATTTATCAGGGGACTGGGGCCAACGTCCTGACTTTC. Translation: CASSTIYQGTGANVLTF.

The gene calls are TRBV30 and TRBJ2-1; a weak D match, TRBD2 (5 bases). The CDR3 is made up of 13 amino acids. The ends were cut back, 0 bases at V and 5 bases at J, with 8 bases in the middle. The germline gives CDR1 GTSNPN, CDR2 SVGIG (reference sequence). CDR3 nucleotides: TGTGCCTGGAGTGTAGACTACAACAATGAGCAGTTCTTC. It is translated as CAWSVDYNNEQFF. Variable domain in full (rest from reference TRBV30 and TRBJ2-1): SQTIHQWPATLVQPVGSPLSLECTVEGTSNPNLYWYRQAAGRGLQLLFYSVGIGQISSEVPQNLSASRPQDRQFILSSKKLLLSDSGFYLCAWSVDYNNEQFFGPGTRLTVL.

This sequence joins TRBV4-2 and TRBJ2-5; D gene unclear. Trimming stripped 2 bases from V and 5 bases from J, with 12 bases between. CDR1 and CDR2 (germline): LGHNA, YNFKEQ. The CDR3 covers 14 residues. The CDR3: CASSQYLGRETQYF. The CDR3 nucleotides are TGTGCCAGCAGCCAATATTTGGGTAGGGAGACCCAGTACTTC.

The V gene is TRBV9, the J gene TRBJ1-2; D remains ambiguous. The CDR3 runs 11 residues. Trimming stripped 6 bases from V and 8 bases from J, with 11 bases between. Germline CDR1 SGDLS, CDR2 YYNGEE. This chain's CDR3 is CASTGETGYTF. The CDR3 DNA reads as TGTGCCAGCACCGGGGAGACAGGCTACACCTTC. The variable domain in full, with the rest retrieved from reference TRBV9 and TRBJ1-2, is DSGVTQTPKHLITATGQRVTLRCSPRSGDLSVYWYQQSLDQGLQFLIQYYNGEERAKGNILERFSAQQFPDLHSELNLSSLELGDSALYFCASTGETGYTFGSGTRLTVV.

This chain links TRBV30 with TRBJ2-1; possibly TRBD1 or TRBD2 for D (5 bases each). The CDR3 consists of 13 residues. Trimming removed 3 bases from V and 5 bases from J, with 11 bases in between. Germline V lookup: CDR1 GTSNPN, CDR2 SVGIG (reference sequence). Here the CDR3 reads CAWRPGTNNEQFF. In DNA, the CDR3 is TGTGCCTGGAGGCCCGGGACCAACAATGAGCAGTTCTTC.

The sample holds a few counts of this clone. The gene calls are TRBV20-1 and TRBJ2-3, with D unclear. Looked up from germline, CDR1 is DFQATT and CDR2 is SNEGSKA (reference sequence). The CDR3 length is 10 residues. Between the trimmed V and J ends, which lost 3 bases and 5 bases, there was a span of 3 bases. The CDR3 nucleotides read TGCAGTGCTAGGGGAGATACGCAGTATTTT. Its protein is CSARGDTQYF.

J is TRBJ2-1 and V is TRBV30, with 14 bases aligning to TRBD2. Trimming cost V 7 bases and J 10 bases; bases outside gene matches: 9. The CDR3 has 14 residues. The germline V gene has CDR1 GTSNPN and CDR2 SVGIG (reference sequence). This CDR3 reads CALRTSGGPREQFF. CDR3 sequence (DNA): TGTGCCTTGCGGACTAGCGGGGGGCCGCGGGAGCAGTTCTTC.

This chain uses TRBV9 with TRBJ2-2, with TRBD2 identical over 8 bases. V shed 4 bases, J shed 2 bases, and the junction held 7 bases outside the gene matches. Germline CDR1 reads SGDLS; CDR2 reads YYNGEE. The CDR3 runs 16 residues. The CDR3 region is CASSPTGGKNTGELFF. CDR3 bases: TGTGCCAGCAGCCCCACGGGGGGGAAAAACACCGGGGAGCTGTTTTTT.

The chain carries TRBV9 and TRBJ1-1, with D uncertain. CDR3 length: 14 residues. Germline V gene data show CDR1 as SGDLS and CDR2 as YYNGEE. V was clipped by 4 bases and J by 4 bases, with 14 bases between them. CDR3 residues: CASSTAGSGTEAFF. CDR3 in DNA: TGTGCCAGCAGCACCGCAGGCTCGGGCACTGAAGCTTTCTTT.

The DNA for the CDR3 is TGTGCCAGCAGTGAGTCGGTAGCCCAGACCCAGTACTTC. Translated, it gives CASSESVAQTQYF. The chain joins TRBV2 to TRBJ2-5; D is unresolved. Germline lookup yields CDR1 SNHLY and CDR2 FYNNEI. V shed 3 bases and J shed 6 bases, with 11 bases lying between them. The CDR3 has 13 residues.

The genes are TRBV28 and TRBJ2-7; TRBD2 aligns across 8 bases. CDR3 length: 13 amino acids. Germline lookup yields CDR1 MDHEN and CDR2 SYDVKM. After removal of 10 bases from V and 2 bases from J, the junction contained 7 bases not matched to a gene. CDR3 sequence: CATREGLAYEQYF. CDR3 coding DNA: TGTGCCACGAGGGAGGGACTAGCCTACGAGCAGTACTTC.

The chain couples TRBV15 to TRBJ2-3; 12 positions match TRBD2. Trimming removed 3 bases from V and 2 bases from J; junction bases left unmatched: 6. This CDR3 comprises 17 residues. Germline CDR1 is LNHNV and CDR2 is YYDKDF (reference sequence). The CDR3 loop is CATSSPTSGGYTDTQYF. In nucleotides, the CDR3 is TGTGCCACCAGCAGCCCGACTAGCGGGGGATACACAGATACGCAGTATTTT. The full variable domain, its missing parts supplied by reference TRBV15 and TRBJ2-3, is DAMVIQNPRYQVTQFGKPVTLSCSQTLNHNVMYWYQQKSSQAPKLLFHYYDKDFNNEADTPDNFQSRRPNTSFCFLDIRSPGLGDTAMYLCATSSPTSGGYTDTQYFGPGTRLTVL.

This chain links TRBV30 with TRBJ1-2, with D possibly matching TRBD1 (5 bases). The germline CDR1 and CDR2 sequences are GTSNPN and SVGIG (reference sequence). The CDR3 runs to 13 residues. Trimming cost V 2 bases and J 8 bases, with 15 bases left between them. The CDR3 coding sequence is TGTGCCTGGAGTCCGGGGGTCCAAGGCGGCTACACCTTC. As protein: CAWSPGVQGGYTF.